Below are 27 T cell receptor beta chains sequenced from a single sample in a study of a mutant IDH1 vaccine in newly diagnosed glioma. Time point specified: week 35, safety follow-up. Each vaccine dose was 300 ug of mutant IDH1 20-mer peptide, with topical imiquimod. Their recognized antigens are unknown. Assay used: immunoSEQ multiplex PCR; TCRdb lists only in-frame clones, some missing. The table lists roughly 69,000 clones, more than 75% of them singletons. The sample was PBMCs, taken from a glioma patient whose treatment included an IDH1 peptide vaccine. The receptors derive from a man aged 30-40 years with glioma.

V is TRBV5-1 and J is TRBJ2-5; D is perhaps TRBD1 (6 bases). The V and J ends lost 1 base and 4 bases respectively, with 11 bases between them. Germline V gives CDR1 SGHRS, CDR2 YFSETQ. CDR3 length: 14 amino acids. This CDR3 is CASSLQGQLETQYF. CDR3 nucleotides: TGCGCCAGCAGCTTGCAGGGACAACTAGAGACCCAGTACTTC.

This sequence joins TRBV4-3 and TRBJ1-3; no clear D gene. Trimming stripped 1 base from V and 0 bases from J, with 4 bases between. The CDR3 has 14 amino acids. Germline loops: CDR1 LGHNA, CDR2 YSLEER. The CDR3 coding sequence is TGCGCCAGCAGCCAAGGGTTCTCTGGAAACACCATATATTTT. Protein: CASSQGFSGNTIYF.

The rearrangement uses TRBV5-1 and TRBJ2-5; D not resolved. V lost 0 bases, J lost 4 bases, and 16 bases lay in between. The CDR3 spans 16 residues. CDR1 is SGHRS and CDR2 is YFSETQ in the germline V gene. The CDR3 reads CASSLVLLGVVETQYF. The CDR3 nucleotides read TGCGCCAGCAGCTTGGTCCTGCTTGGCGTTGTAGAGACCCAGTACTTC.

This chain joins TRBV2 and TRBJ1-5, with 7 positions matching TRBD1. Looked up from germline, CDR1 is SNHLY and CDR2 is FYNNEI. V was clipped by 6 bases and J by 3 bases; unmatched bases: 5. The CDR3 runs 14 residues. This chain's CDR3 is CASRAGQDNQPQHF. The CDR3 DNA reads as TGTGCCAGCAGAGCAGGACAGGACAATCAGCCCCAGCATTTT.

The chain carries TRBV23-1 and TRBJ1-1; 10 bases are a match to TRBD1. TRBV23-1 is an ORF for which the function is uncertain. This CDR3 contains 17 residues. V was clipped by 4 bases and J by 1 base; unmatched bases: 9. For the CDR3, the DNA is TGCGCCAGCAGTCCACCAAGGGACAGGGGTGGGAACACTGAAGCTTTCTTT. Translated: CASSPPRDRGGNTEAFF.

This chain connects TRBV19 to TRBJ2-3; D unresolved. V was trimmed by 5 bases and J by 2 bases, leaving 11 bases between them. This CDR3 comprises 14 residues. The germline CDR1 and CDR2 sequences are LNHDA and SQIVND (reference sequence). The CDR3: CASSGQLHTDTQYF. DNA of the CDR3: TGTGCCAGTAGTGGCCAGCTCCACACAGATACGCAGTATTTT.

The CDR3 sequence is CASSGDSNYGYTF. The DNA of the CDR3 is TGTGCCAGCTCCGGTGACAGTAACTATGGCTACACCTTC. The chain couples TRBV18 to TRBJ1-2, with D maybe TRBD1 (5 bases). The CDR3 consists of 13 residues. Deletions cut 6 bases from V and 1 base from J, with 9 bases between. From germline, CDR1 is KGHSH and CDR2 LQKENI.

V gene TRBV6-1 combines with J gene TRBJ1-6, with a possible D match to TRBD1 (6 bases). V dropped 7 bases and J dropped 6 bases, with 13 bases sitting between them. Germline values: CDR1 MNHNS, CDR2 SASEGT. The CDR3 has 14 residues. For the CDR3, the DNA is TGTGCCAGCATTATGGACAGTGCTAATTCACCCCTCCACTTT. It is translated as CASIMDSANSPLHF.

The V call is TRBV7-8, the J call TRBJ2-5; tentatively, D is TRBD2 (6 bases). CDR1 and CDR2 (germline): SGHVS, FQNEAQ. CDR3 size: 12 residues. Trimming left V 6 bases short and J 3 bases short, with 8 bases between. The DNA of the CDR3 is TGTGCCAGCAGGCGGGGAGAAGAGACCCAGTACTTC. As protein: CASRRGEETQYF. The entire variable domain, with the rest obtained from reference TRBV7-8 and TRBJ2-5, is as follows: GAGVSQSPRYKVAKRGQDVALRCDPISGHVSLFWYQQALGQGPEFLTYFQNEAQLDKSGLPSDRFFAERPEGSVSTLKIQRTQQEDSAVYLCASRRGEETQYFGPGTRLLVL.

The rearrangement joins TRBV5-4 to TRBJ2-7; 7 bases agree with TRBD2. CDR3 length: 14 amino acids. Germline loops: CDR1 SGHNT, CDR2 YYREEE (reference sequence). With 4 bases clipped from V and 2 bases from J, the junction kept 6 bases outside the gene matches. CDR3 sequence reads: CASSLAVYPYEQYF. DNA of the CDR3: TGTGCCAGCAGCCTAGCGGTTTATCCCTACGAGCAGTACTTC.

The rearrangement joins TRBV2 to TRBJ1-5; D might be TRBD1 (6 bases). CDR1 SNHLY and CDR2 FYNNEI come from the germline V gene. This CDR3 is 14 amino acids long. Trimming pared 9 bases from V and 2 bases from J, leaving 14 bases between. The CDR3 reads CASSRDTGNQPQHF. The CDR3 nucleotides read TGTGCCAGTTCCCGGGACACCGGCAATCAGCCCCAGCATTTT.

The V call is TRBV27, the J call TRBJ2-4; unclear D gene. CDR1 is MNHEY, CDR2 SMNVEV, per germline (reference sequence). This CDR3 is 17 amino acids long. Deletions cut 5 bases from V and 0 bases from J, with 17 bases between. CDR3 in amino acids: CASSPSIGLLAKNIQYF. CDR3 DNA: TGTGCCAGCAGTCCCAGCATAGGGTTGCTAGCCAAAAACATTCAGTACTTC.

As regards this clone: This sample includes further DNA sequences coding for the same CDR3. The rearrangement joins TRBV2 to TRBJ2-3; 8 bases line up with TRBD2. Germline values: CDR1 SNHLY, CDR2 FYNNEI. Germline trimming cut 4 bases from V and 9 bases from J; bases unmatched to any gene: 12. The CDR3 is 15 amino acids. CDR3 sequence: CASSGDERGSDTQYF. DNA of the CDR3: TGTGCCAGCAGTGGGGATGAGCGGGGGTCGGACACGCAGTATTTT.

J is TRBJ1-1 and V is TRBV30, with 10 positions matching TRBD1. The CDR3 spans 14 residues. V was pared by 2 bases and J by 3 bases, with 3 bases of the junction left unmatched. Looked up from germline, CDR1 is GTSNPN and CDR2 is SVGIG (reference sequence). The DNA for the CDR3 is TGTGCCTGGAGTACCGGACAGGGGGACACTGAAGCTTTCTTT. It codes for CAWSTGQGDTEAFF.

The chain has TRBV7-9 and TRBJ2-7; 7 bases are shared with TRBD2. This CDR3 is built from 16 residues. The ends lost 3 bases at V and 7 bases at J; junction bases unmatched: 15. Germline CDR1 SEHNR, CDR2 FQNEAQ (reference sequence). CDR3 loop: CASSFGEGPLGREQYF. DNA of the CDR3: TGTGCCAGCAGCTTCGGGGAGGGACCCCTCGGTAGGGAGCAGTACTTC.

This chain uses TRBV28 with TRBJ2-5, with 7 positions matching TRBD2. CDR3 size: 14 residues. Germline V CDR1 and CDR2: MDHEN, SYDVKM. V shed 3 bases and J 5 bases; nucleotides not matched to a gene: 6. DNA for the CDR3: TGTGCCAGCAGTTTCGGAGCGGGACGGGAGACCCAGTACTTC. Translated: CASSFGAGRETQYF. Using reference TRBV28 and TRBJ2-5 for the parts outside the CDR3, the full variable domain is DVKVTQSSRYLVKRTGEKVFLECVQDMDHENMFWYRQDPGLGLRLIYFSYDVKMKEKGDIPEGYSVSREKKERFSLILESASTNQTSMYLCASSFGAGRETQYFGPGTRLLVL.

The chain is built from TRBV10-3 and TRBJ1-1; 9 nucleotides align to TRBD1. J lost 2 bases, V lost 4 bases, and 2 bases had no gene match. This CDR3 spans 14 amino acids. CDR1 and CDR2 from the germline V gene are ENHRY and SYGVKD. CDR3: CAISAGQGNTEAFF. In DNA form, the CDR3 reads TGTGCCATCAGTGCGGGACAGGGAAACACTGAAGCTTTCTTT.

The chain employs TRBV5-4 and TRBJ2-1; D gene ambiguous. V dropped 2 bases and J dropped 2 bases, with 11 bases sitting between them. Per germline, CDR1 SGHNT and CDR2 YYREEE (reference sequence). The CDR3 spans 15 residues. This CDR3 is CASSFGERAYNEQFF. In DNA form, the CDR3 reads TGTGCCAGCAGCTTTGGAGAAAGAGCCTACAATGAGCAGTTCTTC.

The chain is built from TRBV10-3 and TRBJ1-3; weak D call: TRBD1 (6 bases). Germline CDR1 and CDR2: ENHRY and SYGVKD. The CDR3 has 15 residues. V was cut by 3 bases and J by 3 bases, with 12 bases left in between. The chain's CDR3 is CAISDLTGYGNTIYF. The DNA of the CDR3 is TGTGCCATCAGTGACTTAACAGGGTATGGAAACACCATATATTTT.

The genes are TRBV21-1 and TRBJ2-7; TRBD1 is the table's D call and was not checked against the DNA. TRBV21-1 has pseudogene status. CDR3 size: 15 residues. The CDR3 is CASSKALKGGYEQYF. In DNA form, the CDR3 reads TGTGCCAGCAGCAAAGCTTTAAAAGGGGGCTACGAGCAGTACTTC.

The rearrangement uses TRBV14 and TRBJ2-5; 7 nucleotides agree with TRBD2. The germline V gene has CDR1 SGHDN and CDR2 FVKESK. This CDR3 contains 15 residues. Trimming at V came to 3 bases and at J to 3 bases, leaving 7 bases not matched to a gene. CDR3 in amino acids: CASSHPRGGKETQYF. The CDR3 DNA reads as TGTGCCAGCAGCCATCCCCGCGGGGGTAAAGAGACCCAGTACTTC. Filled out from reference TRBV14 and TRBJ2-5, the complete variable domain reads EAGVTQFPSHSVIEKGQTVTLRCDPISGHDNLYWYRRVMGKEIKFLLHFVKESKQDESGMPNNRFLAERTGGTYSTLKVQPAELEDSGVYFCASSHPRGGKETQYFGPGTRLLVL.

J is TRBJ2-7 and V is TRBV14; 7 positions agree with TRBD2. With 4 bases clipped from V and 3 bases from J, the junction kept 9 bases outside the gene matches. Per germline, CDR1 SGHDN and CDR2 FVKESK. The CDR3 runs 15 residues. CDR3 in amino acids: CASSRGAGAIYEQYF. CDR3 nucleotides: TGTGCCAGCAGCCGAGGGGCGGGAGCCATCTACGAGCAGTACTTC.

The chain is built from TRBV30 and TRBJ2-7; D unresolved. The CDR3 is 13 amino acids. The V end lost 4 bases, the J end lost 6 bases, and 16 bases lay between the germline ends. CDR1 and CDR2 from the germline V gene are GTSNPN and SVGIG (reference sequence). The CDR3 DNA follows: TGTGCCTGGAACGCGGCTATCCTCAGCGAGCAGTACTTC. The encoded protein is CAWNAAILSEQYF.

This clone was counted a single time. The CDR3 sequence is CASTAGNRVTKSYGYTF. CDR3 coding DNA: TGTGCCAGCACCGCGGGTAACAGGGTTACAAAAAGCTATGGCTACACCTTC. This sequence joins TRBV9 and TRBJ1-2; possibly TRBD1 for D (6 bases). CDR1 and CDR2 from the germline V gene are SGDLS and YYNGEE. The CDR3 length is 17 residues. The V end lost 6 bases, the J end lost 4 bases, and 25 bases lay between the germline ends.

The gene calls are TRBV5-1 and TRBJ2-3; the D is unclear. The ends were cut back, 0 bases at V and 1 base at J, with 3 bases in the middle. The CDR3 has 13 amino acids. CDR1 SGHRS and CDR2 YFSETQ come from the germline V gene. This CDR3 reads CASSLDGTDTQYF. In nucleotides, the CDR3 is TGCGCCAGCAGCTTGGATGGCACAGATACGCAGTATTTT.

The CDR3 is CASSLGTSGASYEQYF. CDR3 coding DNA: TGTGCCAGCAGCTTGGGGACTAGCGGGGCCTCCTACGAGCAGTACTTC. This chain connects TRBV7-7 to TRBJ2-7; 13 bases are shared with TRBD2. This CDR3 comprises 16 residues. V shed 3 bases, J shed 0 bases, and the junction held 2 bases outside the gene matches. From germline, CDR1 is SSHAT and CDR2 FNYEAQ (reference sequence). Combining the CDR3 with reference TRBV7-7 and TRBJ2-7 gives the whole variable domain GAGVSQSPRYKVTKRGQDVTLRCDPISSHATLYWYQQALGQGPEFLTYFNYEAQPDKSGLPSDRFSAERPEGSISTLTIQRTEQRDSAMYRCASSLGTSGASYEQYFGPGTRLTVT.

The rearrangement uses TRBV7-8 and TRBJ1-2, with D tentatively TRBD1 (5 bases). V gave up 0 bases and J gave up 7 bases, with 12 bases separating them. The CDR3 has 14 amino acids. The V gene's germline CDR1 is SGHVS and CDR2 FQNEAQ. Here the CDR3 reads CASSLALGGVGYTF. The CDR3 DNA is TGTGCCAGCAGCTTAGCGCTCGGGGGGGTTGGCTACACCTTC.